One and the same sample provided the 20 T cell receptor beta chains below, sequenced in a study of identical twins. TCRdb fed the 5' RACE reads into MiXCR, producing one record per CDR3 protein. Among 470,000 or so distinct CDR3 sequences, 20% to 25% were seen once, and the ten largest hold 2.5% to 3.5%. This sample was shared with a second study, whose subject was T cells expressing NK-cell markers.

Specimen: CD4+ T cells sorted from blood. These TCRs come from a woman aged 18-30 years in good health.

This clonotype was found many times. The V gene is TRBV5-1, the J gene TRBJ2-3, with D unresolved. The V gene lost 3 bases and the J gene lost 7 bases, with 6 bases spanning the gap. The CDR3 sequence is 11 residues long. Germline CDR1 SGHRS, CDR2 YFSETQ. The CDR3, as DNA: TGCGCCAGCAGCTCAGATAATACGCAGTATTTT. Translating gives CASSSDNTQYF.

This clonotype has a handful of counts. V usage is TRBV10-3 and J usage is TRBJ2-3; D perhaps matches TRBD2 (5 bases). The V end lost 6 bases, the J end lost 6 bases, and 7 bases lay between the germline ends. Germline-derived CDR1 and CDR2 are ENHRY and SYGVKD. The CDR3 length is 11 residues. CDR3 coding DNA: TGTGCCATCAGCCCGGGGGATACGCAGTATTTT. Translating it yields CAISPGDTQYF.

The J gene is TRBJ1-4, the V gene TRBV6-1; the match to TRBD1 covers 9 bases. Germline-derived CDR1 and CDR2 are MNHNS and SASEGT. The CDR3 contains 15 residues. J gave up 10 bases and V 2 bases, and 8 bases lay outside the gene matches. The CDR3 sequence is CASSEPRTGEGKLFF. Written as DNA, the CDR3 is TGTGCCAGCAGTGAACCCCGGACAGGGGAGGGAAAACTGTTTTTT.

This clonotype has just a few counts. The J gene is TRBJ2-5, the V gene TRBV7-9; D unclear. This CDR3 is 14 amino acids long. Germline CDR1 is SEHNR and CDR2 is FQNEAQ (reference sequence). V lost 1 base and J 2 bases, leaving 8 bases between the germline ends. CDR3 nucleotides: TGTGCCAGCAGCTTAGGGGCAGCACAAGAGACCCAGTACTTC. Its translation: CASSLGAAQETQYF.

Points on this clonotype: One end of the junction varies from germline; a read error may be responsible. The genes are TRBV9 and TRBJ2-2, with 9 bases identical to TRBD1. The germline V gene has CDR1 SGDLS and CDR2 YYNGEE. The CDR3 totals 16 residues. This chain's CDR3 is CASSVTGTGNAGELFF. CDR3 nucleotides: TGTGCCAGCAGCGTTACCGGGACAGGGAACGCCGGGGAGCTGTTTTTT.

This clonotype showed up just once. V usage is TRBV27 and J usage is TRBJ2-2; 14 bases line up with TRBD2. CDR1 and CDR2 (germline): MNHEY, SMNVEV (reference sequence). V was clipped by 2 bases and J by 4 bases; unmatched bases: 9. The CDR3 extends over 19 amino acids. The CDR3 DNA is TGTGCCAGCAGTTTACCCGGACTAGCGGGAGGCCCGGGCACCGGGGAGCTGTTTTTT. Translating gives CASSLPGLAGGPGTGELFF.

For this clonotype: The junction and the germline gene differ at one end; a read error may be behind it. The chain has TRBV3-1 and TRBJ2-5, with D possibly matching TRBD1 (6 bases). Germline V gene sequence: CDR1 LGHDT, CDR2 YNNKEL (reference sequence). The CDR3 is 15 residues long. The CDR3 spells CACSQSGVTLETQYF. CDR3 in DNA: TGTGCCTGCAGCCAGTCAGGGGTAACGTTGGAGACCCAGTACTTC.

This clonotype was counted once. The chain employs TRBV20-1 and TRBJ2-4; 8 positions match TRBD1. Per the germline V gene, CDR1 is DFQATT and CDR2 is SNEGSKA (reference sequence). Unmatched junction bases numbered 7, after V lost 0 bases and J lost 6 bases. The CDR3 extends over 15 amino acids. The chain's CDR3 is CSARDSRGPGNIQYF. The CDR3 DNA sequence: TGCAGTGCTAGAGACTCCAGGGGGCCGGGAAACATTCAGTACTTC.

The chain couples TRBV6-5 to TRBJ2-3, with D tentatively TRBD1 or TRBD2 (5 bases each). Germline V gene sequence: CDR1 MNHEY, CDR2 SVGAGI. There are 16 residues in the CDR3. V dropped 0 bases and J dropped 0 bases, with 10 bases sitting between them. The CDR3 nucleotides are TGTGCCAGCAGTTACTCTCCCGGGGCTAGCACAGATACGCAGTATTTT. Translated, it gives CASSYSPGASTDTQYF.

This clonotype was counted only a few times. The CDR3: CASSSPASGANVLTF. The CDR3 DNA reads as TGTGCCAGCAGCTCCCCGGCCTCTGGGGCCAACGTCCTGACTTTC. The rearrangement links TRBV11-2 to TRBJ2-6; D ambiguous. In germline, CDR1 is SGHAT, CDR2 FQNNGV. Trimming shortened V by 4 bases and J by 0 bases, and 7 bases separated the two germline ends. The CDR3 loop spans 15 amino acids. The full variable domain, rest sourced from reference TRBV11-2 and TRBJ2-6, is EAGVAQSPRYKIIEKRQSVAFWCNPISGHATLYWYQQILGQGPKLLIQFQNNGVVDDSQLPKDRFSAERLKGVDSTLKIQPAKLEDSAVYLCASSSPASGANVLTFGAGSRLTVL.

The rearrangement links TRBV27 to TRBJ1-1, with 7 bases that match TRBD1. V dropped 3 bases and J dropped 6; count of bases not matched to a gene: 10. The germline gives CDR1 MNHEY, CDR2 SMNVEV (reference sequence). This CDR3 region has 15 residues. CDR3 residues: CASSFQGQWTAEAFF. Written as DNA, the CDR3 is TGTGCCAGCAGTTTTCAGGGACAGTGGACGGCTGAAGCTTTCTTT.

This chain uses TRBV7-8 with TRBJ2-5; TRBD1 is a possible D gene (6 bases). The CDR3 length is 16 residues. Trimming removed 1 base at V and 1 base at J, with 13 bases between. Looked up from germline, CDR1 is SGHVS and CDR2 is FQNEAQ. The chain's CDR3 is CASSLGDRTLQETQYF. The CDR3, as DNA: TGTGCCAGCAGCTTAGGAGACAGGACTCTCCAAGAGACCCAGTACTTC.

This clonotype was counted a few times. The chain has TRBV9 and TRBJ1-2; no clear D. The ends were cut back, 4 bases at V and 6 bases at J, with 16 bases in the middle. Germline CDR1 SGDLS, CDR2 YYNGEE. The CDR3 length is 14 residues. CDR3 sequence (DNA): TGTGCCAGCAGCTCATGGGGAACAGTCGATGGCTACACCTTC. Its translation is CASSSWGTVDGYTF. The variable domain in full, completed from reference TRBV9 and TRBJ1-2, reads DSGVTQTPKHLITATGQRVTLRCSPRSGDLSVYWYQQSLDQGLQFLIQYYNGEERAKGNILERFSAQQFPDLHSELNLSSLELGDSALYFCASSSWGTVDGYTFGSGTRLTVV.

The chain has TRBV20-1 and TRBJ1-1; unclear D gene. The CDR3 loop spans 12 amino acids. CDR1 and CDR2 from the germline V gene are DFQATT and SNEGSKA (reference sequence). V gave up 5 bases and J gave up 1 base, with 8 bases separating them. This chain's CDR3 is CSAGPRNTEAFF. CDR3 bases: TGCAGTGCTGGTCCTCGGAACACTGAAGCTTTCTTT.

The genes are TRBV7-3 and TRBJ2-1; 12 bases are a match to TRBD2. Unmatched junction bases numbered 9, after V lost 5 bases and J lost 4 bases. Germline V gives CDR1 SGHTA, CDR2 FQGTGA. The CDR3 consists of 17 residues. CDR3 in amino acids: CASSQRSLAGGYNEQFF. DNA of the CDR3: TGTGCCAGCAGCCAACGGTCGCTAGCGGGGGGGTACAATGAGCAGTTCTTC.

This clonotype has just one count. The chain joins TRBV12-3 or TRBV12-4 to TRBJ2-7; D gene ambiguous. The CDR3 loop spans 14 amino acids. V lost 3 bases, J lost 0 bases, and 9 bases lay in between. The CDR3 protein is CASSFTELSYEQYF. The DNA for the CDR3 is TGTGCCAGCAGTTTCACAGAACTCTCCTACGAGCAGTACTTC.

The rearrangement joins TRBV20-1 to TRBJ2-1; D is perhaps TRBD1 (6 bases). CDR1 DFQATT and CDR2 SNEGSKA come from the germline V gene (reference sequence). The V gene lost 1 base and the J gene lost 7 bases, with 8 bases spanning the gap. CDR3 size: 12 residues. This CDR3 reads CSARVQGNEQFF. In DNA, the CDR3 is TGCAGTGCTAGAGTACAGGGAAATGAGCAGTTCTTC.

The chain's CDR3 is CATSVGDLNTGELFF. The CDR3 region has the DNA TGTGCCACCAGTGTGGGGGACTTGAACACCGGGGAGCTGTTTTTT. The rearrangement links TRBV24-1 to TRBJ2-2; tentative D call: TRBD2 (6 bases). Germline values: CDR1 KGHDR, CDR2 SFDVKD. CDR3 length: 15 amino acids. V dropped 5 bases and J dropped 1 base, with 10 bases sitting between them.

This clonotype was seen a handful of times. This chain connects TRBV11-2 to TRBJ2-1; TRBD1 agrees at 9 bases. V lost 8 bases to trimming and J lost 6 bases; unmatched junction nucleotides: 11. The CDR3 spans 15 residues. Germline loops: CDR1 SGHAT, CDR2 FQNNGV. The CDR3 protein is CASRGVGQGVNEQFF. The CDR3 DNA reads TGTGCCAGCCGTGGAGTGGGACAGGGCGTCAATGAGCAGTTCTTC.

The chain joins TRBV20-1 to TRBJ2-3; 7 bases fit TRBD2. This CDR3 is 16 amino acids long. V lost 5 bases, J lost 1 base, and 12 bases stayed unmatched. Germline assignment: CDR1 DFQATT and CDR2 SNEGSKA (reference sequence). CDR3 sequence reads: CSAPPSGRVGTDTQYF. The CDR3 nucleotides are TGCAGTGCTCCTCCTAGCGGAAGGGTCGGCACAGATACGCAGTATTTT.